This is a list of T cell receptor beta chains from one sample in a study of CD8+ T cells in alopecia areata. The method was immunoSEQ multiplex PCR; TCRdb's version includes in-frame clones alone and lacks a portion of them. The profile covers about 130,000 clones, with about 51% appearing a single time and more than 15% taken by the ten largest. The material sequenced was CD8+ T cells sorted from blood, taken at week 4, from a patient treated with tofacitinib. These TCRs come from a human donor with alopecia areata. Each CDR3 is given with its conserved first and last residue. The order of the fields is J gene, clone size, V gene, D gene, CDR3 protein, CDR3 DNA. The D gene is left open where the match is weak. Expanded clones get a size class; other rows say once, few or many, or leave the size out.

TRBJ1-2,NA,TRBV7-9,NA,CASSLGASGGYTF,TGTGCCAGCAGCTTAGGGGCATCAGGAGGCTACACCTTC
TRBJ1-1,NA,TRBV14,NA,CASWADDGTEAFF,TGTGCCAGCTGGGCGGATGATGGCACTGAAGCTTTCTTT
TRBJ2-7,NA,TRBV27,NA,CASSFGVTYEQYF,TGTGCCAGCAGTTTTGGTGTTACCTACGAGCAGTACTTC
TRBJ1-2,once,TRBV6-5,NA,CASSYQSPFSSYGYTF,TGTGCCAGCAGTTACCAATCTCCGTTCTCGTCCTATGGCTACACCTTC
TRBJ1-1,NA,TRBV6-5,NA,CASSYDIGMNTEAFF,TGTGCCAGCAGTTACGATATAGGCATGAACACTGAAGCTTTCTTT
TRBJ1-5,NA,TRBV27,NA,CASSLGGAQPQHF,TGTGCCAGCAGTTTAGGGGGGGCCCAGCCCCAGCATTTT
TRBJ2-2,once,TRBV29-1,TRBD1,CSAWDRANTGELFF,TGCAGCGCTTGGGACAGGGCGAACACCGGGGAGCTGTTTTTT
TRBJ2-5,NA,TRBV9,TRBD1,CASSAPRQGAEETQYF,TGTGCCAGCAGCGCTCCTCGACAGGGGGCAGAGGAGACCCAGTACTTC
TRBJ2-3,NA,TRBV2,NA,CASTGGLPDTQYF,TGTGCCAGCACTGGGGGCCTACCAGATACGCAGTATTTT
TRBJ2-7,NA,TRBV20-1,NA,CSAITGYEQYF,TGCAGTGCTATTACCGGATACGAGCAGTACTTC
TRBJ2-5,NA,TRBV11-3,NA,CASSLDIRETQYF,TGTGCCAGCAGCTTGGACATTAGGGAGACCCAGTACTTC
TRBJ1-1,NA,TRBV2,NA,CASGGDTEAFF,TGTGCCAGCGGAGGGGACACTGAAGCTTTCTTT
TRBJ1-2,NA,TRBV4-1,TRBD1,CASSQEWGQENGYTF,TGCGCCAGCAGCCAGGAATGGGGACAGGAGAATGGCTACACCTTC
TRBJ1-1,few,TRBV6-6,NA,CASTSGGTEAFF,TGTGCCAGCACTTCGGGAGGGACTGAAGCTTTCTTT
TRBJ2-7,once,TRBV14,TRBD1,CASSQEGTGSNEQYF,TGTGCCAGCAGCCAAGAGGGGACAGGGTCCAACGAGCAGTACTTC
TRBJ1-5,NA,TRBV27,TRBD1,CASSLGHGTGAQPQHF,TGTGCCAGCAGTTTGGGGCACGGGACAGGGGCCCAGCCCCAGCATTTT
TRBJ2-5,few,TRBV5-6,NA,CASSPTLEETQYF,TGTGCCAGCAGCCCGACACTCGAAGAGACCCAGTACTTC
TRBJ2-7,NA,TRBV5-6,NA,CASSLAKRGEQYF,TGTGCCAGCAGCTTGGCCAAAAGGGGCGAGCAGTACTTC
TRBJ1-5,NA,TRBV4-3,NA,CASSRLMGGNQPQHF,TGCGCCAGCAGCCGTTTAATGGGGGGTAATCAGCCCCAGCATTTT
TRBJ1-1,NA,TRBV19,NA,CASTGNTEAFF,TGTGCCAGTACAGGGAACACTGAAGCTTTCTTT
TRBJ2-7,few,TRBV5-6,NA,CASSGPNQAYEQYF,TGTGCCAGCAGCGGGCCCAACCAGGCATACGAGCAGTACTTC
TRBJ1-2,once,TRBV7-9,TRBD1,CASSYVRDRGNYGYTF,TGTGCCAGCAGCTACGTCCGGGACAGGGGGAACTATGGCTACACCTTC
TRBJ2-7,NA,TRBV5-1,NA,CASAEFSYEQYF,TGCGCCAGCGCGGAATTCTCCTACGAGCAGTACTTC
TRBJ2-7,NA,TRBV4-2,TRBD1,CASSQVGTGNYEQYF,TGTGCCAGCAGCCAGGTAGGGACAGGGAACTACGAGCAGTACTTC
TRBJ1-1,once,TRBV9,NA,CASSLLGRDTEAFF,TGTGCCAGCAGCCTTCTGGGGCGCGACACTGAAGCTTTCTTT
TRBJ1-1,NA,TRBV9,NA,CASSPPHSGSGEAFF,TGTGCCAGCAGCCCTCCCCACTCGGGGAGTGGTGAAGCTTTCTTT
TRBJ2-7,NA,TRBV6-5,NA,CASSYFGGYEQYF,TGTGCCAGCAGTTATTTCGGCGGCTACGAGCAGTACTTC
TRBJ2-7,NA,TRBV29-1,TRBD1,CSVAPGGSYEQYF,TGCAGCGTTGCCCCAGGGGGTTCCTACGAGCAGTACTTC
TRBJ2-1,NA,TRBV7-3,NA,CASSFIRGAYNEQFF,TGTGCCAGCAGCTTCATTCGGGGCGCCTACAATGAGCAGTTCTTC
TRBJ2-7,NA,TRBV30,NA,CAWTVRPPTYEQYF,TGTGCCTGGACAGTCAGACCACCGACCTACGAGCAGTACTTC
TRBJ2-4,NA,TRBV5-1,NA,CASSPPDGPGKNIQYF,TGCGCCAGCAGCCCCCCCGACGGCCCAGGCAAAAACATTCAGTACTTC
TRBJ2-2,once,TRBV6-5,NA,CASSRLGELFF,TGTGCCAGCAGTAGACTCGGGGAGCTGTTTTTT
TRBJ1-1,few,TRBV5-1,NA,CASRQQANTEAFF,TGCGCCAGCAGACAACAGGCAAACACTGAAGCTTTCTTT
TRBJ1-5,NA,TRBV30,NA,CAWSEQADQPQHF,TGTGCCTGGAGTGAGCAGGCGGATCAGCCCCAGCATTTT
TRBJ2-7,NA,TRBV5-4,NA,CASSFGGAGEQYF,TGTGCCAGCAGCTTCGGGGGCGCGGGAGAGCAGTACTTC
TRBJ2-2,NA,TRBV29-1,TRBD2,CSVEDPRLAGQTGELFF,TGCAGCGTTGAAGACCCTCGACTAGCGGGGCAGACCGGGGAGCTGTTTTTT
TRBJ1-2,NA,TRBV7-3,TRBD1,CASSLLGGSYGYTF,TGTGCCAGCAGCTTACTAGGGGGCAGCTATGGCTACACCTTC
TRBJ2-7,NA,TRBV27,TRBD1,CASSLTGTGGEQYF,TGTGCCAGCAGTTTAACCGGGACAGGGGGCGAGCAGTACTTC
TRBJ2-3,NA,TRBV29-1,NA,CSVEQVHPDTDTQYF,TGCAGCGTCGAACAAGTACACCCCGACACAGATACGCAGTATTTT
TRBJ2-3,NA,TRBV7-9,TRBD2,CASSLSAGGPSDTQYF,TGTGCCAGCAGCTTATCTGCGGGGGGGCCTTCAGATACGCAGTATTTT
TRBJ2-7,NA,TRBV27,NA,CASSLAGQNYEQYF,TGTGCCAGCAGTTTAGCAGGACAGAACTACGAGCAGTACTTC
TRBJ2-1,NA,TRBV27,NA,CASSSDSPEEQFF,TGTGCCAGCAGTTCGGACAGCCCGGAGGAGCAGTTCTTC
TRBJ2-1,NA,TRBV30,NA,CAWSGGNEQFF,TGTGCCTGGAGTGGGGGGAATGAGCAGTTCTTC
TRBJ1-1,once,TRBV27,NA,CASSPSEGLLRNTEAFF,TGTGCCAGCAGCCCGTCGGAGGGGCTCCTCAGGAACACTGAAGCTTTCTTT
TRBJ1-5,NA,TRBV18,NA,CASSPPISDGNQPQHF,TGTGCCAGCTCACCACCGATTAGTGACGGCAATCAGCCCCAGCATTTT
TRBJ1-4,once,TRBV6-5,TRBD1,CASSYSYRGEEKLFF,TGTGCCAGCAGTTACTCGTACAGGGGGGAAGAAAAACTGTTTTTT
TRBJ1-1,once,TRBV9,TRBD1,CASSVTQGSDTEAFF,TGTGCCAGCAGCGTTACACAGGGGAGCGACACTGAAGCTTTCTTT
TRBJ1-2,NA,TRBV30,NA,CAWRGQDGYTF,TGTGCCTGGAGGGGCCAGGATGGCTACACCTTC
TRBJ2-1,once,TRBV6-5,TRBD1,CASTPQGAYNEQFF,TGTGCCAGCACCCCCCAGGGGGCCTACAATGAGCAGTTCTTC
TRBJ2-5,NA,TRBV29-1,TRBD2,CSVEDLADQETQYF,TGCAGCGTTGAAGATCTAGCGGATCAAGAGACCCAGTACTTC
TRBJ2-4,NA,TRBV6-1,NA,CASSPFVAAKNIQYF,TGTGCCAGCAGCCCCTTTGTGGCAGCCAAAAACATTCAGTACTTC
TRBJ1-5,NA,TRBV5-6,NA,CASSLQGNQPQHF,TGTGCCAGCAGCTTACAGGGCAATCAGCCCCAGCATTTT
TRBJ2-3,few,TRBV14,NA,CASSQSGSGTDTQYF,TGTGCCAGCAGCCAGAGTGGGTCAGGGACAGATACGCAGTATTTT
TRBJ2-7,few,TRBV7-9,NA,CASSPGPNYEQYF,TGTGCCAGCAGCCCGGGACCGAACTACGAGCAGTACTTC